These T cell receptor beta chains were read from a single sample in a study of blood T cell repertoires in COVID-19. Produced via immunoSEQ multiplex PCR; TCRdb's table is partial and in-frame only. The data show hundreds of thousands of clones, around 89% seen once. The sequencing sample was made of PBMCs or T cells enriched from blood (not recorded which). The receptors originated from a man aged 40-50 years who had recovered from COVID-19. CDR3s include the opening cysteine and the closing phenylalanine or tryptophan. D genes are given only for firm matches. Size tells how often a clone was seen (once, few, many) or the class of an expanded clone, and some rows leave it out.

TRBD1	TRBV7-9	.	TRBJ1-6	CASSSEIPTGPNSPLHF	TGTGCCAGCAGCTCAGAGATACCGACAGGGCCCAATTCACCCCTCCACTTT
TRBD2	TRBV3-1/TRBV3-2	.	TRBJ2-5	CASSLTGGEETQYF	TGTGCCAGCAGCTTGACGGGAGGGGAAGAGACCCAGTACTTC
.	TRBV11-2	.	TRBJ1-2	CASSLSTGFNYGYTF	TGTGCCAGCAGCTTGTCCACGGGATTTAACTATGGCTACACCTTC
.	TRBV29-1	.	TRBJ2-1	CSVEPQDSFSYNEQFF	TGCAGCGTTGAGCCCCAGGACTCCTTTTCCTACAATGAGCAGTTCTTC
.	TRBV27	.	TRBJ1-1	CASSVTGMNTEAFF	TGTGCCAGCAGTGTCACAGGGATGAACACTGAAGCTTTCTTT
.	TRBV12-3/TRBV12-4	.	TRBJ2-1	CASSLLGGPFF	TGTGCCAGCAGCCTTTTGGGGGGGCCCTTCTTC
TRBD2	TRBV3-1/TRBV3-2	.	TRBJ2-1	CASSGSGGSSYNEQFF	TGTGCCAGCAGCGGTAGCGGGGGGAGCTCCTACAATGAGCAGTTCTTC
.	TRBV6-6	.	TRBJ1-5	CASSSGNQPQHF	TGTGCCAGCAGTTCGGGCAATCAGCCCCAGCATTTT
TRBD1	TRBV11-2	.	TRBJ1-2	CASSPGTGVYGYTF	TGTGCCAGCAGCCCTGGGACAGGGGTCTATGGCTACACCTTC
.	TRBV4-3	.	TRBJ2-1	CASSQDQGYNEQFF	TGCGCCAGCAGCCAAGACCAGGGTTACAATGAGCAGTTCTTC
.	TRBV3-1/TRBV3-2	.	TRBJ2-7	CASSQDNRGAPYEQYF	TGTGCCAGCAGCCAAGATAATCGGGGGGCCCCCTACGAGCAGTACTTC
.	TRBV7-2	.	TRBJ2-3	CASSLVGSNTDTQYF	TGTGCCAGCAGCTTAGTGGGCAGCAACACAGATACGCAGTATTTT
.	TRBV2	.	TRBJ2-3	CASSPSGAYTSTDTQYF	TGTGCCAGCAGTCCCAGCGGAGCATACACTAGCACAGATACGCAGTATTTT
TRBD1	TRBV6-5	.	TRBJ1-4	CASRGRTGDEKLFF	TGTGCCAGCCGGGGCAGGACAGGGGATGAAAAACTGTTTTTT
.	TRBV12-3/TRBV12-4	once	TRBJ1-6	CASRDIGNSPLHF	TGTGCCAGCAGGGACATCGGGAATTCACCCCTCCACTTT
.	TRBV25-1	.	TRBJ1-1	CASRRSPERMTF	TGTGCCAGCAGAAGATCCCCGGAGAGAATGACCTTT
TRBD1	TRBV6-5	few	TRBJ1-4	CASSYRGQEKLFF	TGTGCCAGCAGTTATAGGGGACAGGAAAAACTGTTTTTT
TRBD1	TRBV7-8	.	TRBJ1-2	CASSLAPGQGYGYTF	TGTGCCAGCAGCTTAGCACCGGGACAGGGCTATGGCTACACCTTC
.	TRBV5-1	.	TRBJ1-3	CASTFNSGNTIYF	TGCGCCAGCACCTTCAACTCTGGAAACACCATATATTTT
TRBD2	TRBV18	.	TRBJ2-5	CASSPRTSGLGETQYF	TGTGCCAGCTCACCTCGGACTAGCGGTTTGGGGGAGACCCAGTACTTC
.	TRBV7-2	.	TRBJ1-2	CASSLIGDSNYGYTF	TGTGCCAGCAGCTTAATAGGTGATAGCAACTATGGCTACACCTTC
TRBD1	TRBV29-1	.	TRBJ2-3	CSVAGTGNRDTQYF	TGCAGCGTAGCCGGGACAGGGAATCGGGATACGCAGTATTTT
TRBD1	TRBV6-2/TRBV6-3	.	TRBJ1-4	CASSYGTGVEKLFF	TGTGCCAGCAGTTACGGGACAGGGGTTGAAAAACTGTTTTTT
TRBD1	TRBV5-6	.	TRBJ2-7	CASSLAGQPYEQYF	TGTGCCAGCAGCTTGGCGGGACAGCCCTACGAGCAGTACTTC
.	TRBV5-1	.	TRBJ1-1	CASSLQGPEAFF	TGCGCCAGCAGCCTACAGGGCCCAGAAGCTTTCTTT
TRBD2	TRBV9	few	TRBJ2-3	CASSVASGLAGGSSTDTQYF	TGTGCCAGCAGCGTAGCCTCGGGACTAGCGGGGGGATCCTCCACAGATACGCAGTATTTT
.	TRBV28	.	TRBJ2-7	CASSPHSNRYYEQYF	TGTGCCAGCAGTCCGCACTCCAACAGGTACTACGAGCAGTACTTC
.	TRBV6-6	.	TRBJ1-2	CASSYFTAEYGYTF	TGTGCCAGCAGTTACTTCACAGCCGAGTATGGCTACACCTTC
.	TRBV12-3/TRBV12-4	.	TRBJ1-1	CASRQRENTEAFF	TGTGCCAGCCGGCAACGGGAGAACACTGAAGCTTTCTTT
TRBD1	TRBV6-4	.	TRBJ1-5	CASSDSKRTGHKGYSNQPQHF	TGTGCCAGCAGTGACTCGAAAAGGACAGGGCATAAGGGATATAGCAATCAGCCCCAGCATTTT
.	TRBV28	few	TRBJ1-2	CASKDSASYGYTF	TGTGCCAGCAAGGACAGTGCCAGCTATGGCTACACCTTC
.	TRBV24-1	.	TRBJ2-5	CATSDPREYQETQYF	TGTGCCACCAGTGACCCCCGTGAGTACCAAGAGACCCAGTACTTC
TRBD1	TRBV7-9	.	TRBJ1-1	CASSLAGQVNTEAFF	TGTGCCAGCAGCTTAGCGGGACAGGTGAACACTGAAGCTTTCTTT
.	TRBV7-9	.	TRBJ2-3	CASSQADSHTDTQYF	TGTGCCAGCAGCCAAGCGGACAGTCATACAGATACGCAGTATTTT
TRBD2	TRBV6-1	.	TRBJ2-2	CASSESGLAGGTGELFF	TGTGCCAGCAGTGAATCGGGACTAGCGGGGGGAACCGGGGAGCTGTTTTTT
.	TRBV28	.	TRBJ2-2	CASSPQVMEFAGELFF	TGTGCCAGCAGTCCACAGGTTATGGAGTTTGCCGGGGAGCTGTTTTTT
TRBD2	TRBV6-1	few	TRBJ2-2	CASSALAGGGYTGELFF	TGTGCCAGCAGTGCGCTAGCGGGGGGTGGTTACACCGGGGAGCTGTTTTTT
.	TRBV5-1	few	TRBJ1-6	CASSLGGEASPLHF	TGCGCCAGCAGCTTGGGAGGGGAGGCGTCACCCCTCCACTTT
TRBD1	TRBV7-9	.	TRBJ2-5	CASSTGQGLTQYF	TGTGCCAGCAGCACCGGACAGGGCCTAACCCAGTACTTC
TRBD1	TRBV7-8	.	TRBJ2-7	CASSWGQTDYEQYF	TGTGCCAGCAGCTGGGGACAGACGGACTACGAGCAGTACTTC
.	TRBV11-1	once	TRBJ1-2	CASSFPGRGGYTF	TGTGCCAGCAGCTTTCCGGGAAGAGGTGGCTACACCTTC
TRBD1	TRBV2	.	TRBJ1-5	CASSVVGQGFNQPQHF	TGTGCCAGCAGTGTCGTTGGACAGGGCTTCAATCAGCCCCAGCATTTT
.	TRBV20-1	once	TRBJ2-1	CSASNQRFSSYNEQFF	TGCAGTGCTAGTAACCAAAGATTCAGCTCCTACAATGAGCAGTTCTTC
.	TRBV7-6	.	TRBJ2-3	CASSFAGGTDTQYF	TGTGCCAGCAGCTTTGCAGGGGGCACAGATACGCAGTATTTT
.	TRBV19	.	TRBJ1-2	CASSKRVQSGYGYTF	TGTGCCAGTAGTAAGCGGGTGCAGAGTGGTTATGGCTACACCTTC
TRBD1	TRBV6-5	.	TRBJ1-3	CASRTEEGGGNTIYF	TGTGCCAGCAGAACAGAAGAAGGGGGCGGAAACACCATATATTTT
TRBD1	TRBV19	.	TRBJ2-1	CASSRGTGGFHEQFF	TGTGCCAGTAGCCGAGGGACAGGGGGCTTCCATGAGCAGTTCTTC